The 5 T cell receptor beta chains presented below share a single source sample, sequenced in a study of blood T cell repertoires in COVID-19. Sequenced by immunoSEQ multiplex PCR; TCRdb stores in-frame clones only, minus some. The data hold nearly 250,000 clones, with approximately 84% observed a single time. Sequenced sample: peripheral blood. The receptors here all came from a woman at least 80 years old with acute or convalescent COVID-19.

The chain combines TRBV7-8 with TRBJ1-3, with D possibly TRBD1 on 5 matching bases. The CDR3 covers 16 residues. Looked up from germline, CDR1 is SGHVS and CDR2 is FQNEAQ. V lost 1 base to trimming and J lost 1 base, with 11 bases between them. The CDR3 DNA sequence: TGTGCCAGCAGCTTAGTCGGCGGGGGTTCTGGAAACACCATATATTTT. Residues: CASSLVGGGSGNTIYF.

The chain employs TRBV27 and TRBJ1-6; 11 nucleotides line up with TRBD1. This CDR3 comprises 15 residues. V lost 3 bases, J lost 6 bases, and 1 base stayed unmatched. CDR1 and CDR2 (germline): MNHEY, SMNVEV (reference sequence). DNA for the CDR3: TGTGCCAGCAGTTTCGGGACAGGGGGTAATTCACCCCTCCACTTT. This gives the protein CASSFGTGGNSPLHF.

This clone was detected only once. V is TRBV28 and J is TRBJ2-1, with D unresolved. The germline V and J ends were trimmed by 4 bases and 2 bases, with 12 bases remaining between them. CDR3 length: 15 amino acids. Germline CDR1 and CDR2: MDHEN and SYDVKM. DNA of the CDR3: TGTGCCAGCAGTTCTAAGCGCAGAACCTACAATGAGCAGTTCTTC. As protein: CASSSKRRTYNEQFF.

V usage is TRBV1 and J usage is TRBJ2-7; the listed D gene, TRBD2, was not tested against the DNA. TRBV1 is tagged as a pseudogene. The CDR3 runs 17 residues. CDR3 residues: CTSSQDRERGHEEGQYF. The CDR3 DNA sequence: TGCACCAGCAGCCAAGATCGAGAGCGGGGGCATGAGGAGGGGCAGTACTTC.

V and J are TRBV28 and TRBJ2-4; 9 bases line up with TRBD2. Germline V gives CDR1 MDHEN, CDR2 SYDVKM. V dropped 5 bases and J dropped 3; count of bases not matched to a gene: 8. This CDR3 contains 16 residues. CDR3 residues: CASSLGGLAGKNIQYF. As DNA, the CDR3 is TGTGCCAGCAGTCTGGGGGGACTAGCCGGCAAAAACATTCAGTACTTC.